The entry below describes one TCR beta chain. Assignment of participants to cohorts was predicated upon participant-reported clinical history. These data originate in a study of blood T cell repertoires in COVID-19. Study-wide background: T cells, B-cell-depleted T cells, or PBMCs provided the cDNA or gDNA that served as material.

Germline V gene data show CDR1 as SQVTM and CDR2 as ANQGSEA. V was trimmed by 0 bases and J by 2 bases, leaving 19 bases between them. The CDR3 totals 17 residues. Clones were read by immunoSEQ multiplex PCR, and TCRdb kept only the in-frame ones, dropping some. The sample yields under 500,000 clones, around 90% seen once. The specimen sequenced was PBMCs or T cells enriched from blood (not recorded which). The TCR sequence derives from a young woman with acute COVID-19. The chain has TRBV29-1 and TRBJ1-2; D is unresolved. This chain's CDR3 is CSVEEYSRHTVNYGYTF. CDR3 DNA: TGCAGCGTTGAAGAGTATTCACGACATACCGTCAACTATGGCTACACCTTC.